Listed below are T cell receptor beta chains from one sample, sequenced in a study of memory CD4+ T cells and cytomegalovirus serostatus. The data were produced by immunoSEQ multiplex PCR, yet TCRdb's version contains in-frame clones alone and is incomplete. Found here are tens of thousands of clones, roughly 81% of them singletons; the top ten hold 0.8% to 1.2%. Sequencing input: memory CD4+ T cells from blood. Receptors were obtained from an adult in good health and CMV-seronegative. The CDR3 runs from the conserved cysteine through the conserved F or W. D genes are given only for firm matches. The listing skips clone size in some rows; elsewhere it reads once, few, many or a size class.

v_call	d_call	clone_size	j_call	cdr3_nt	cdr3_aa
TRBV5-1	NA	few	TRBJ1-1	TGCGCCAGCAGCTCTATACAGGGAGGTGGAACTGAAGCTTTCTTT	CASSSIQGGGTEAFF
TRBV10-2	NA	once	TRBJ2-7	TGCGCCAGCAGGCGTGGGGTGGAACTCTCCTACGAGCAGTACTTC	CASRRGVELSYEQYF
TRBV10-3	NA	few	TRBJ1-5	TGTGCCATCAGAGTAGATCTTAATAGCAATCAGCCCCAGCATTTT	CAIRVDLNSNQPQHF
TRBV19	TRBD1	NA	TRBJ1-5	TGTGCCAGTAGTCACCGGACAGGGGATCAGCCCCAGCATTTT	CASSHRTGDQPQHF
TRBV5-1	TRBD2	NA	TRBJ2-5	TGCGCCAGCAGCTGGTGGACTAGCGGGAGGGAAGAGACCCAGTACTTC	CASSWWTSGREETQYF
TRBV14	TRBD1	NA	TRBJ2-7	TGTGCCAGCAGCCTTCGGTGGACAGGGGAATACGAGCAGTACTTC	CASSLRWTGEYEQYF
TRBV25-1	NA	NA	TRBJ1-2	TGTGCCAGCAGTGAACAGGACGGGAACTATGGCTACACCTTC	CASSEQDGNYGYTF
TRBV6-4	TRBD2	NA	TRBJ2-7	TGTGCCAGCAGCGATCCGAGAGCGGGAGCAACCTCCTACGAGCAGTACTTC	CASSDPRAGATSYEQYF
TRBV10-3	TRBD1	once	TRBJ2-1	TGTGCCATCAGTGAGACCGGGACAGGGAGTATGGATGAGCAGTTCTTC	CAISETGTGSMDEQFF
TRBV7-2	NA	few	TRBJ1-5	TGTGCCAGCACCTTGTACAATCAGCCCCAGCATTTT	CASTLYNQPQHF
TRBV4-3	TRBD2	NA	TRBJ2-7	TGCGCCAGCAGCCAACGACCCTCCCTGTCAAGCGGGAGTTTCTACGAGCAGTACTTC	CASSQRPSLSSGSFYEQYF
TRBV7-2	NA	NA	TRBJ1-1	TGTGCCAGCAGCTTAGGGACGAACACTGAAGCTTTCTTT	CASSLGTNTEAFF
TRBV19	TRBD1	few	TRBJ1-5	TGTGCCAGTAGTACGTACCCCCAGGGGACAGGCGGTAGCAATCAGCCCCAGCATTTT	CASSTYPQGTGGSNQPQHF
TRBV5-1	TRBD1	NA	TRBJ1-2	TGCGCCAGCAGCTTCCTTCCGGGACAGGCGGTCTATGGCTACACCTTC	CASSFLPGQAVYGYTF
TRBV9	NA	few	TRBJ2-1	TGTGCCAGCAGCCCCCGGATGGGCGGTGAGCAGTTCTTC	CASSPRMGGEQFF
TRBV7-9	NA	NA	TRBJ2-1	TGTGCCAGCAGCAACCGGGATCTAAGCAATGAGCAGTTCTTC	CASSNRDLSNEQFF
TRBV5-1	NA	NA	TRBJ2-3	TGCGCCAGCAGCCTGGACAGTACCTCAGGTGATACGCAGTATTTT	CASSLDSTSGDTQYF
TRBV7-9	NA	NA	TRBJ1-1	TGTGCCAGCAGCTTAGTGGAGGGAACGAACACTGAAGCTTTCTTT	CASSLVEGTNTEAFF
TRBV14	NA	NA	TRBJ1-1	TGTGCCAGCAGCCGAGACATGAACACTGAAGCTTTCTTT	CASSRDMNTEAFF